Presented here are 17 T cell receptor beta chains from one specimen sequenced in a study of T-cell memory formation after mild COVID-19. Using its own MiXCR run on the 5' RACE reads, TCRdb lists one record per CDR3 protein. The sample yields fewer than 140,000 distinct CDR3 sequences, over 10% seen once. The material sequenced was PBMCs or a T cell subset sorted from them (not recorded which). The receptors originated from an adult woman who had mild COVID-19 (a few samples of this study predate the infection). Cell type and time point are not known.

This clonotype came up a few times. The rearrangement links TRBV6-5 to TRBJ2-3; D remains ambiguous. The CDR3 runs to 14 residues. The ends were cut back, 7 bases at V and 2 bases at J, with 13 bases in the middle. The germline V gene has CDR1 MNHEY and CDR2 SVGAGI. CDR3 in amino acids: CASTSARNTDTQYF. CDR3 sequence (DNA): TGTGCCAGCACCTCCGCCCGAAACACAGATACGCAGTATTTT.

The rearrangement uses TRBV20-1 and TRBJ2-7; TRBD2 matches at 12 bases. Germline CDR1 DFQATT, CDR2 SNEGSKA (reference sequence). The CDR3 is 16 residues long. Germline trimming cut 3 bases from V and 2 bases from J; bases unmatched to any gene: 8. CDR3 DNA: TGCAGTGCTAGTATACCTAGCGGGAGGGGCGCCTACGAGCAGTACTTC. It is translated as CSASIPSGRGAYEQYF.

The V and J genes are TRBV2 and TRBJ2-1, with D possibly called TRBD1 or TRBD2 (5 bases each). Germline CDR1 reads SNHLY; CDR2 reads FYNNEI. V lost 3 bases to trimming and J lost 9 bases, with 12 bases between them. The CDR3 runs 13 residues. Written as DNA, the CDR3 is TGTGCCAGCAGTGAGGGGACCTCTCCTGAGCAGTTCTTC. Translating gives CASSEGTSPEQFF.

This clonotype was detected only a few times. V usage is TRBV12-3 or TRBV12-4 and J usage is TRBJ2-1; possible D gene TRBD1, 5 bases. The CDR3 sequence is 13 residues long. The V gene lost 8 bases and the J gene lost 5 bases, with 13 bases spanning the gap. Written as DNA, the CDR3 is TGTGCCAGCGGACGGACGGACAACAATGAGCAGTTCTTC. This encodes CASGRTDNNEQFF.

This clonotype turned up a few times. Since no conserved phenylalanine or tryptophan closes the CDR3, a read error is the likely cause. The DNA is left out, because the CDR3 cannot be placed on it with certainty; the CDR3 is given as TCRdb lists it. The chain combines TRBV4-1 with TRBJ2-6; the table's TRBD2 call for D was not verified on the DNA. Germline V gene sequence: CDR1 MGHRA, CDR2 YSYEKL. The CDR3 is 13 amino acids long, termini counted. The CDR3 loop is CASSQAEGGFTSS.

V usage is TRBV6-6 and J usage is TRBJ2-7; unclear D gene. V dropped 2 bases and J dropped 5 bases, with 7 bases sitting between them. The CDR3 runs to 12 residues. CDR1 and CDR2 from the germline V gene are MNHNY and SVGAGI (reference sequence). Here the CDR3 reads CASSYISNEQYF. The CDR3, as DNA: TGTGCCAGCAGTTACATATCCAACGAGCAGTACTTC.

The V gene is TRBV2, the J gene TRBJ1-2, with D tentatively TRBD1 (6 bases). The CDR3 length is 12 residues. V lost 7 bases, J lost 3 bases, and 9 bases lay in between. The germline CDR1 and CDR2 sequences are SNHLY and FYNNEI. CDR3 amino acids: CASMAGDYGYTF. The CDR3 bases are TGTGCCAGCATGGCAGGGGACTATGGCTACACCTTC. The full variable domain, its missing parts supplied by reference TRBV2 and TRBJ1-2, is EPEVTQTPSHQVTQMGQEVILRCVPISNHLYFYWYRQILGQKVEFLVSFYNNEISEKSEIFDDQFSVERPDGSNFTLKIRSTKLEDSAMYFCASMAGDYGYTFGSGTRLTVV.

This clonotype showed up just a few times. This rearrangement joins TRBV5-6 to TRBJ2-1; 11 bases line up with TRBD2. Trimming at V came to 3 bases and at J to 4 bases, leaving 3 bases not matched to a gene. CDR3 length equals 15 residues. The germline CDR1 and CDR2 sequences are SGHDT and YYEEEE. The CDR3 coding sequence is TGTGCCAGCAGCTATGGGACTAGCGGTTACAATGAGCAGTTCTTC. Translating it yields CASSYGTSGYNEQFF.

The chain joins TRBV20-1 to TRBJ2-3; D gene unclear. The CDR3 spans 15 residues. CDR1 DFQATT and CDR2 SNEGSKA come from the germline V gene (reference sequence). Trimming stripped 5 bases from V and 5 bases from J, with 20 bases between. The CDR3 DNA is TGCAGTGCTGGGAACTACGCATCTCCCGGAGATACGCAGTATTTT. Translating gives CSAGNYASPGDTQYF.

This clonotype came up a few times. V gene TRBV7-2 combines with J gene TRBJ2-3; D gene unclear. Germline CDR1 and CDR2: SGHTA and FQGNSA. CDR3 size: 17 residues. Trimming left V 5 bases short and J 3 bases short, with 21 bases between. The CDR3 coding sequence is TGTGCCAGCAGCCCCCCCCGTCCTAGAAGTGAAACAGATACGCAGTATTTT. Translating gives CASSPPRPRSETDTQYF. Supplemented by reference TRBV7-2 and TRBJ2-3, the full variable domain reads GAGVSQSPSNKVTEKGKDVELRCDPISGHTALYWYRQSLGQGLEFLIYFQGNSAPDKSGLPSDRFSAERTGGSVSTLTIQRTQQEDSAVYLCASSPPRPRSETDTQYFGPGTRLTVL.

This clonotype was found a few times. The rearrangement links TRBV7-9 to TRBJ2-1, with D possibly being TRBD2 (6 bases). In germline, CDR1 is SEHNR, CDR2 FQNEAQ (reference sequence). CDR3 length equals 15 residues. Deletions cut 5 bases from V and 6 bases from J, with 17 bases between. The CDR3 sequence: CASSPSVGGINEQFF. As DNA, the CDR3 is TGTGCCAGCAGCCCCTCGGTAGGCGGGATCAATGAGCAGTTCTTC. Filled out from reference TRBV7-9 and TRBJ2-1, the complete variable domain reads DTGVSQNPRHKITKRGQNVTFRCDPISEHNRLYWYRQTLGQGPEFLTYFQNEAQLEKSRLLSDRFSAERPKGSFSTLEIQRTEQGDSAMYLCASSPSVGGINEQFFGPGTRLTVL.

V is TRBV13 and J is TRBJ2-7; 9 bases map to TRBD1. Germline CDR1 is PRHDT and CDR2 is FYEKMQ (reference sequence). After removal of 4 bases from V and 1 base from J, the junction contained 2 bases not matched to a gene. This CDR3 region has 14 residues. CDR3 bases: TGTGCCAGCAGCTGGGGACAGGGATCCTACGAGCAGTACTTC. Protein sequence: CASSWGQGSYEQYF. Together with reference TRBV13 and TRBJ2-7, the CDR3 gives the full variable domain: AAGVIQSPRHLIKEKRETATLKCYPIPRHDTVYWYQQGPGQDPQFLISFYEKMQSDKGSIPDRFSAQQFSDYHSELNMSSLELGDSALYFCASSWGQGSYEQYFGPGTRLTVT.

With respect to this clonotype: An end of the junction does not agree with germline; a read error may underlie this. The V call is TRBV29-1, the J call TRBJ2-7; possible D gene TRBD1, 5 bases. The CDR3 contains 12 residues. Germline V CDR1 and CDR2: SQVTM, ANQGSEA. CDR3 sequence: CSVEGDSYEQYF. The CDR3 DNA sequence: TGCAGCGTAGAAGGGGACTCCTACGAGCAGTACTTC.

The sample holds a few counts of this clonotype. The chain couples TRBV24-1 to TRBJ2-1, with 10 nucleotides matching TRBD1. The CDR3 has 18 residues. V was pared by 1 base and J by 8 bases, with 13 bases of the junction left unmatched. Germline V gives CDR1 KGHDR, CDR2 SFDVKD. CDR3 nucleotide sequence: TGTGCCACCAGTGATTTTGGGGCCTTGGGACAGGGGTTCGATGAGCAGTTCTTC. As protein: CATSDFGALGQGFDEQFF.

This chain uses TRBV6-6 with TRBJ2-1, with 7 bases identical to TRBD1. Germline CDR1 reads MNHNY; CDR2 reads SVGAGI (reference sequence). This CDR3 comprises 15 residues. Unmatched junction bases numbered 10, after V lost 6 bases and J lost 5 bases. The CDR3 bases are TGTGCCAGCAGCAACAACAGGGGTTACGACAATGAGCAGTTCTTC. This sequence encodes CASSNNRGYDNEQFF.

In this sample, this clonotype turned up many times. This chain connects TRBV5-1 to TRBJ2-1; the match to TRBD2 covers 7 bases. Germline CDR1 is SGHRS and CDR2 is YFSETQ. CDR3 length: 14 residues. The V segment lost 0 bases and the J segment 10 bases; nucleotides outside the gene matches: 7. Here the CDR3 DNA reads TGCGCCAGCAGCTTGGCCTTACTAGCGAACGAGCAGTTCTTC. Translating it yields CASSLALLANEQFF.

The chain employs TRBV27 and TRBJ2-7; 8 bases match TRBD1. Trimming removed 7 bases from V and 4 bases from J; junction bases left unmatched: 9. The CDR3 contains 14 residues. The V gene's germline CDR1 is MNHEY and CDR2 SMNVEV (reference sequence). The CDR3, as DNA: TGTGCCAGCACCTCAGACAGGGGTGGTTACGAGCAGTACTTC. Its translation is CASTSDRGGYEQYF.